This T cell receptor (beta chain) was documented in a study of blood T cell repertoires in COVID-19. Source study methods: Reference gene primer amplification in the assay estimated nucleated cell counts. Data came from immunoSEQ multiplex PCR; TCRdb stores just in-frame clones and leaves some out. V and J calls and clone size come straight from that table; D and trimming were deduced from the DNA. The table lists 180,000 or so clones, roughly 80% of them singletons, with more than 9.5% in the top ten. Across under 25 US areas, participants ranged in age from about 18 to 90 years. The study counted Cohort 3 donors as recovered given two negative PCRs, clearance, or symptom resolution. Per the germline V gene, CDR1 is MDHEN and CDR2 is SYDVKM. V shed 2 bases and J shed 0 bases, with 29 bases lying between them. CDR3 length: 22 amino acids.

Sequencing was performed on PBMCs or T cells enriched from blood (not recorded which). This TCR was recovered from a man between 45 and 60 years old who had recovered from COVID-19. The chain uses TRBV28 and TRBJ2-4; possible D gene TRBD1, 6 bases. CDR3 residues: CASSLTELKPGQPALAKNIQYF. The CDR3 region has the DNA TGTGCCAGCAGTTTAACGGAGTTAAAGCCGGGACAACCCGCGCTAGCCAAAAACATTCAGTACTTC.